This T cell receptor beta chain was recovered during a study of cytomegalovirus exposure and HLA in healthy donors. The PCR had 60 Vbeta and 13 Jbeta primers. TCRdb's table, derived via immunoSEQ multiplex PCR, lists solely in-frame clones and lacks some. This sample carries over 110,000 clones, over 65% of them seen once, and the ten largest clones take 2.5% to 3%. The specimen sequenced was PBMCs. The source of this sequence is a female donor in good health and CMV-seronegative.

The CDR3 is CASSVTGSSTDTQYF. As DNA, the CDR3 is TGTGCCAGTAGTGTAACAGGCTCCAGCACAGATACGCAGTATTTT. The V call is TRBV19, the J call TRBJ2-3, with a tentative D call TRBD1 (5 bases). Germline loops: CDR1 LNHDA, CDR2 SQIVND (reference sequence). CDR3 length equals 15 residues. The V and J ends lost 5 bases and 0 bases respectively, with 12 bases between them.